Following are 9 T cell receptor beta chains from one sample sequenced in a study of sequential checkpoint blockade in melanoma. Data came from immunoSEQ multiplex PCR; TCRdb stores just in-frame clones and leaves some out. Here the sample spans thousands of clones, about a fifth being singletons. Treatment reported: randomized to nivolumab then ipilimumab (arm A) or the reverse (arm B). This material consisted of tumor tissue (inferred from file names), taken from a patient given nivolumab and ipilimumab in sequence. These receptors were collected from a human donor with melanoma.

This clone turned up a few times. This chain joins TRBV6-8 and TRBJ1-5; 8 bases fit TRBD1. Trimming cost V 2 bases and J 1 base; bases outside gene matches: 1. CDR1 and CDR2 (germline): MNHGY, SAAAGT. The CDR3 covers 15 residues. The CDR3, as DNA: TGTGCCAGCAGTTACCGGGACAGGAGCAATCAGCCCCAGCATTTT. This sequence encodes CASSYRDRSNQPQHF.

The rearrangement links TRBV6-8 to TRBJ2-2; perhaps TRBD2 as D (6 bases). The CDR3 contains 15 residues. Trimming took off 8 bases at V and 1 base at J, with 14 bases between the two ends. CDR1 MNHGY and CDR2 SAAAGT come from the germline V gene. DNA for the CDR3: TGTGCCAGCCGAAAGGGTAGCGGGAACACCGGGGAGCTGTTTTTT. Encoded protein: CASRKGSGNTGELFF.

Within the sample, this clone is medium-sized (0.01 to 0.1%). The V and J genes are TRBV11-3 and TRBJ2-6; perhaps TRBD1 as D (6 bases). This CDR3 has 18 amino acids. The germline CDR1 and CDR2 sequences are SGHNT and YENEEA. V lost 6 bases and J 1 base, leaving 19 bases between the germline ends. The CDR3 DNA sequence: TGTGCCAGCAGACTCCACGGGACACAGCCGTCTGGGGCCAACGTCCTGACTTTC. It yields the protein CASRLHGTQPSGANVLTF.

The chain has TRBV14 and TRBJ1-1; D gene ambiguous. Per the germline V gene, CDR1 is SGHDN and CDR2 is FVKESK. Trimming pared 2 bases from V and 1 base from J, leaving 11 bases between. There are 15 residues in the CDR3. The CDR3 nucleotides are TGTGCCAGCAGCCAATCTCTTATCGGGAACACTGAAGCTTTCTTT. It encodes CASSQSLIGNTEAFF.

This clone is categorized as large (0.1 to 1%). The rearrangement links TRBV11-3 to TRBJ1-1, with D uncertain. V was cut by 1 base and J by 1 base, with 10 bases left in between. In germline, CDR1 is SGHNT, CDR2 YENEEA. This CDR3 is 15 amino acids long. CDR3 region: CASSLVAVKNTEAFF. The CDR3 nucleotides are TGTGCCAGCAGCTTAGTCGCAGTAAAGAACACTGAAGCTTTCTTT.

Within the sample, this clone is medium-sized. The chain's CDR3 is CASSSINSGNTIYF. The CDR3, as DNA: TGTGCCAGCAGCTCCATAAACTCTGGAAACACCATATATTTT. This chain uses TRBV11-3 with TRBJ1-3, with D hard to call. CDR3 length: 14 amino acids. The V gene lost 4 bases and the J gene lost 0 bases, with 7 bases spanning the gap. The germline gives CDR1 SGHNT, CDR2 YENEEA.

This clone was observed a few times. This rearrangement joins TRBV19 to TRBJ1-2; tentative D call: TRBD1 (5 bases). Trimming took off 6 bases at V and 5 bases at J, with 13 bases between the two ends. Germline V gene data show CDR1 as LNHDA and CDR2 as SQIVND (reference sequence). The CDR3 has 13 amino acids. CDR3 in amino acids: CASSRGSIYGYTF. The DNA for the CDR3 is TGTGCCAGTAGCCGGGGCAGTATTTATGGCTACACCTTC. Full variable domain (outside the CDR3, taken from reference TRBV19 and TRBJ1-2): DGGITQSPKYLFRKEGQNVTLSCEQNLNHDAMYWYRQDPGQGLRLIYYSQIVNDFQKGDIAEGYSVSREKKESFPLTVTSAQKNPTAFYLCASSRGSIYGYTFGSGTRLTVV.

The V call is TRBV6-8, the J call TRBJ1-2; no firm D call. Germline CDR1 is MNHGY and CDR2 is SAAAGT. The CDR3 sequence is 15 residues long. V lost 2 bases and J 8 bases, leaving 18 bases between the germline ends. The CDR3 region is CASSYIGTQTRGYTF. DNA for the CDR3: TGTGCCAGCAGTTACATCGGAACACAGACTCGGGGCTACACCTTC.

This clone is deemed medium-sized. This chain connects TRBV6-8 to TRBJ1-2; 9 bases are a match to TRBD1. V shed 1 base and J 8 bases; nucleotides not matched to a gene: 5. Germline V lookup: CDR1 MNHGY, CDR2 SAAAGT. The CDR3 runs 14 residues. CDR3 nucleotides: TGTGCCAGCAGTTACTTTCAGGACAGGGGCGGCTACACCTTC. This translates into CASSYFQDRGGYTF.